The clone carrying this T cell receptor beta chain was seen many times. Its matching antigen is unknown. This sample is part of a study of T cell repertoires in cytomegalovirus infection. Study-level background: Public TCR beta signatures marked donors with CMV infection and the matching HLA.

The study, taken as a whole, reports: Cumulative public TCR beta family frequency identified CMV carriers with the relevant HLA. Within the response measured ex vivo, HLA-C-restricted CMV-specific TCR beta clonotypes were dominant.

TCRdb re-called the reads with MiXCR, one entry per CDR3 protein. The data show hundreds of thousands of distinct CDR3 sequences, about 17% seen once. The length of the CDR3 is 16 residues. V lost 6 bases to trimming and J lost 2 bases, with 16 bases between them. The source material was PBMCs. V gene TRBV12-3 or TRBV12-4 combines with J gene TRBJ1-4; D is possibly TRBD1 (6 bases). The receptor's source is a human donor in good health (CMV status not recorded). Some clones in this sample may be carry-over from other donors' samples. CDR3 nucleotides: TGTGCCAGCAGCTACAGGGCGGTTAGGACTAATGAAAAACTGTTTTTT. Translation gives CASSYRAVRTNEKLFF.